A single sample gave rise to the 9 T cell receptor beta chains below, sequenced in a study of blood T cell repertoires in COVID-19. The repertoire was sequenced with immunoSEQ multiplex PCR; TCRdb's copy has only in-frame clones and lacks some. This table has about 310,000 clones, around 90% appearing once. Sequenced material: PBMCs or T cells enriched from blood (not recorded which). All receptors derive from a woman under 30 with acute COVID-19.

The J gene is TRBJ2-7, the V gene TRBV6-1; 12 positions match TRBD1. V lost 0 bases, J lost 6 bases, and 3 bases stayed unmatched. The CDR3 loop spans 15 amino acids. Germline V lookup: CDR1 MNHNS, CDR2 SASEGT. The CDR3 is CASSEAGQGAGEQYF. In DNA, the CDR3 is TGTGCCAGCAGTGAAGCGGGACAGGGGGCCGGCGAGCAGTACTTC.

This sequence joins TRBV28 and TRBJ1-4; D perhaps matches TRBD1 (5 bases). This CDR3 is built from 14 residues. The germline gives CDR1 MDHEN, CDR2 SYDVKM. V was clipped by 6 bases and J by 0 bases, with 8 bases between them. The CDR3 protein is CASSRQPTNEKLFF. In DNA form, the CDR3 reads TGTGCCAGCAGCCGACAGCCAACTAATGAAAAACTGTTTTTT.

The genes are TRBV11-3 and TRBJ2-7; 8 bases are a match to TRBD1. Trimming removed 4 bases from V and 7 bases from J; junction bases left unmatched: 9. CDR3 length: 14 residues. Germline V gene lookup returns CDR1 SGHNT and CDR2 YENEEA. Here the CDR3 reads CASSSGQGAREQYF. For the CDR3, the DNA is TGTGCCAGCAGCTCCGGGCAGGGGGCGCGGGAGCAGTACTTC.

The chain combines TRBV5-4 with TRBJ2-2, with TRBD2 matching over 8 bases. The germline CDR1 and CDR2 sequences are SGHNT and YYREEE (reference sequence). V lost 4 bases to trimming and J lost 5 bases; unmatched junction nucleotides: 4. The CDR3 has 14 amino acids. DNA for the CDR3: TGTGCCAGCAGCCCTGGACTAGCTACCGGGGAGCTGTTTTTT. Translated: CASSPGLATGELFF. Filled out from reference TRBV5-4 and TRBJ2-2, the complete variable domain reads ETGVTQSPTHLIKTRGQQVTLRCSSQSGHNTVSWYQQALGQGPQFIFQYYREEENGRGNFPPRFSGLQFPNYSSELNVNALELDDSALYLCASSPGLATGELFFGEGSRLTVL.

The table lists this clone with a count of one. The gene calls are TRBV3-1 (or the pseudogene TRBV3-2) and TRBJ1-4; no clear D gene. The CDR3 has 15 amino acids. CDR1 and CDR2 (germline): LGHDT, YNNKEL (reference sequence). V gave up 0 bases and J gave up 5 bases, with 10 bases separating them. The CDR3 DNA sequence: TGTGCCAGCAGCCAAGATTTGGGAGTCAATGAAAAACTGTTTTTT. The encoded protein is CASSQDLGVNEKLFF.

V is TRBV7-2 and J is TRBJ2-3; D is perhaps TRBD1 (6 bases). V was clipped by 0 bases and J by 6 bases, with 10 bases between them. Germline V lookup: CDR1 SGHTA, CDR2 FQGNSA. The length of the CDR3 is 14 residues. The CDR3 DNA sequence: TGTGCCAGCAGCTTAGCGGGGGCGCGGGATACGCAGTATTTT. It is translated as CASSLAGARDTQYF.

The chain joins TRBV28 to TRBJ1-3; D ambiguous. The CDR3 consists of 15 residues. Trimming cost V 4 bases and J 0 bases, with 10 bases left between them. Per the germline V gene, CDR1 is MDHEN and CDR2 is SYDVKM. The CDR3 is CASSSSGSSGNTIYF. For the CDR3, the DNA is TGTGCCAGCAGTTCATCCGGGAGCTCTGGAAACACCATATATTTT.

The chain couples TRBV20-1 to TRBJ2-2; possible D gene TRBD1, 5 bases. The germline V gene has CDR1 DFQATT and CDR2 SNEGSKA (reference sequence). The CDR3 length is 14 residues. V was cut by 3 bases and J by 7 bases, with 15 bases left in between. CDR3 in amino acids: CSASDSGMVGELFF. The CDR3 DNA reads as TGCAGTGCTAGTGATTCAGGGATGGTCGGGGAGCTGTTTTTT.

This chain joins TRBV19 and TRBJ2-2, with a possible D match to TRBD1 (5 bases). Germline lookup yields CDR1 LNHDA and CDR2 SQIVND (reference sequence). This CDR3 has 16 residues. The ends were cut back, 5 bases at V and 5 bases at J, with 18 bases in the middle. CDR3 coding DNA: TGTGCCAGTAGTTCCCTGGGGCAGGGCGAAACCGGGGAGCTGTTTTTT. It translates to CASSSLGQGETGELFF.